The rows below give T cell receptor beta chains drawn from one sample of a study of cytomegalovirus exposure and HLA in healthy donors. Sequencing was performed with immunoSEQ multiplex PCR; in TCRdb, only in-frame clones are kept and a portion is missing. The sample lists around 240,000 clones; around 76% were seen once. Sequencing was done on a sample of PBMCs. The receptors stem from a woman aged 35 to 49 in good health and CMV-seropositive. The CDR3 runs from the conserved cysteine through the conserved F or W. Each record gives: V gene, J gene, clone size, D gene, CDR3 protein, CDR3 DNA. D genes are given only for firm matches. Clone size is given for some rows only: seen once, a few or many times, or a class if the clone is expanded.

>TRBV6-5|TRBJ2-1|.|TRBD1
CASSYSRGLVDEQFF
TGTGCCAGCAGTTACTCCAGGGGGCTAGTCGATGAGCAGTTCTTC
>TRBV20-1|TRBJ2-5|few|.
CSAAGEETQYF
TGCAGTGCTGCAGGGGAAGAGACCCAGTACTTC
>TRBV4-3|TRBJ1-5|.|.
CASSQAHSTGPPLCSNQPQHF
TGCGCCAGCAGCCAAGCCCATTCGACAGGTCCCCCCCTGTGTAGCAATCAGCCCCAGCATTTT
>TRBV6-5|TRBJ2-7|.|TRBD2
CASSYSPSGDSYEQYF
TGTGCCAGCAGTTACTCCCCTAGCGGTGACTCCTACGAGCAGTACTTC
>TRBV7-9|TRBJ2-5|.|.
CASSQGGAAYAETQYF
TGTGCCAGCAGCCAAGGAGGGGCCGCGTATGCAGAGACCCAGTACTTC
>TRBV6-5|TRBJ1-4|.|.
CASQDTGQLNEKLFF
TGTGCCAGCCAGGATACAGGGCAGCTAAATGAAAAACTGTTTTTT
>TRBV4-3|TRBJ1-1|.|.
CASSQDLKNTEAFF
TGCGCCAGCAGCCAAGATCTTAAGAACACTGAAGCTTTCTTT
>TRBV11-1|TRBJ2-7|.|TRBD2
CASTEGRALTYEQYF
TGTGCCAGCACCGAGGGGAGGGCCTTAACCTACGAGCAGTACTTC
>TRBV7-2|TRBJ2-1|.|TRBD2
CASSRSSGSRLNEQFF
TGTGCCAGCAGCAGGAGTAGCGGGAGTCGGCTCAATGAGCAGTTCTTC
>TRBV15|TRBJ2-1|.|.
CATSRDRAVGEQFF
TGTGCCACCAGCAGAGACAGGGCAGTTGGGGAGCAGTTCTTC
>TRBV21-1|TRBJ2-2|.|.
CASSKSRQGCTGELFF
TGTGCCAGCAGCAAATCGCGGCAGGGGTGTACCGGGGAGCTGTTTTTT
>TRBV5-1|TRBJ2-1|once|TRBD2
CASSLAGLAANNEQFF
TGCGCCAGCAGCTTGGCCGGCCTAGCGGCCAACAATGAGCAGTTCTTC
>TRBV18|TRBJ2-1|.|TRBD2
CASSPAGLAGNEQFF
TGTGCCAGCTCACCGGCGGGACTAGCGGGAAATGAGCAGTTCTTC
>TRBV5-5|TRBJ2-3|.|TRBD2
CASRRYYTGLAGGGTDTQYF
TGTGCCAGCAGACGATATTACACGGGACTAGCGGGAGGGGGTACAGATACGCAGTATTTT
>TRBV4-3|TRBJ1-4|.|TRBD1
CASSPGQGGYEKLFF
TGCGCCAGCAGCCCCGGACAGGGAGGGTACGAAAAACTGTTTTTT
>TRBV5-1|TRBJ2-5|.|TRBD2
CASSLAGLAGTPGETQYF
TGCGCCAGCAGCTTGGCCGGACTAGCGGGAACCCCGGGTGAGACCCAGTACTTC
>TRBV10-3|TRBJ2-3|.|TRBD2
CAISGPNGRADTQYF
TGTGCCATCAGTGGGCCTAACGGGAGGGCAGATACGCAGTATTTT
>TRBV12-5|TRBJ2-7|.|.
CASGSADSSGQYF
TGTGCTAGTGGTTCGGCGGACAGTTCAGGGCAGTACTTC
>TRBV29-1|TRBJ1-1|.|TRBD1
CSARLDRGNTEAFF
TGCAGCGCCCGGCTTGACAGGGGGAACACTGAAGCTTTCTTT
>TRBV4-3|TRBJ1-1|.|.
CASSQGGVRAGTEAFF
TGCGCCAGCAGCCAAGGGGGAGTCCGGGCCGGGACTGAAGCTTTCTTT
>TRBV11-3|TRBJ1-2|.|.
CASSGLGGAGYTF
TGTGCCAGCTCCGGATTAGGGGGAGCTGGCTACACCTTC
>TRBV12-5|TRBJ1-1|once|.
CASGAGFTEAFF
TGTGCTAGTGGTGCAGGTTTTACTGAAGCTTTCTTT
>TRBV28|TRBJ1-2|few|TRBD1
CASSSTGYGYTF
TGTGCCAGCAGTTCGACAGGGTATGGCTACACCTTC
>TRBV10-2|TRBJ2-1|.|.
CASSEFRGTYNEQFF
TGCGCCAGCAGTGAATTCCGGGGGACGTACAATGAGCAGTTCTTC
>TRBV6-6|TRBJ2-7|.|TRBD2
CASRGGREPYEQYF
TGTGCCAGCCGGGGCGGGAGGGAGCCCTACGAGCAGTACTTC
>TRBV7-6|TRBJ1-1|.|TRBD1
CASSLRSGTAEAFF
TGTGCCAGCAGCTTAAGATCTGGGACAGCAGAAGCTTTCTTT
>TRBV6-5|TRBJ2-1|.|.
CASTEGAAYNEQFF
TGTGCCAGCACCGAGGGCGCCGCCTACAATGAGCAGTTCTTC